The clone carrying this TCR beta chain was observed many times. Its cognate antigen is unknown. The data are from a study of T cells in Graves' hyperthyroidism and ophthalmopathy. Study findings and constraints: Separation of ophthalmopathy from stable hyperthyroidism was achieved by a 13 V-J model.

It was RNA transcripts that yielded the amplified TCR beta CDR3 regions. A set of HTBI primers served as the primers for a first-round RT-PCR of the TCR CDR3. TCRdb fed the multiplex PCR reads into MiXCR, producing one record per CDR3 protein. The sample records about 580,000 distinct CDR3 sequences, roughly 46% being singletons. This TCR was sampled from a woman between 18 and 29 years old with Graves' hyperthyroidism. Sequences were obtained from peripheral blood or thyroid tissue (not recorded which).

CDR3 DNA: TGCGCCAGCAGCTTGGCGGGATTTGATTCACCCCTCCACTTT. Translated: CASSLAGFDSPLHF. The V call is TRBV5-1, the J call TRBJ1-6; no definite D call. The CDR3 is made up of 14 amino acids. Germline V CDR1 and CDR2: SGHRS, YFSETQ. The V end lost 0 bases, the J end lost 8 bases, and 9 bases lay between the germline ends.